The 21 T cell receptor beta chains presented below share a single source sample, sequenced in a study of human T cells and chemical hapten exposure. TCRdb processed the RACE reads anew with MiXCR; each CDR3 protein has one entry. The sample has around 260,000 distinct CDR3 sequences; 7.5% to 10% are singletons. The time point denotes: pre-sensitization, week 0. Treatment described: therapeutic diphenylcyclopropenone sensitization with weekly scalp DPC. The material sequenced was whole blood, taken in connection with sensitization to the hapten diphenylcyclopropenone (DPC). The source is a woman aged 40-49 years with alopecia areata. Some clones in this sample may be carry-over from other donors' samples.

This clonotype was observed a handful of times. The chain has TRBV12-3 or TRBV12-4 and TRBJ1-2, with 7 bases aligning to TRBD1. The CDR3 is 16 amino acids. The J segment lost 5 bases and the V segment lost 7 bases, leaving 16 bases of the junction unmatched. CDR3 bases: TGTGCCAGCACTCCTTACGGGGCAGGGGGAGGGTATGGCTACACCTTC. Translated, it gives CASTPYGAGGGYGYTF.

This clonotype has more than one count but fewer than ten. The junction and the germline gene differ at one end; a read error may be behind it. The chain recombines TRBV7-2 with TRBJ2-5, with a tentative D call TRBD1 (6 bases). In germline, CDR1 is SGHTA, CDR2 FQGNSA. The length of the CDR3 is 11 residues. CDR3: CASSLVGAHDF. In DNA form, the CDR3 reads TGTGCCAGCAGCTTAGTGGGGGCCCACGACTTC.

This clonotype was observed a few times. The rearrangement joins TRBV13 to TRBJ2-3; tentatively, D is TRBD2 (5 bases). The CDR3 consists of 16 residues. Germline V gene sequence: CDR1 PRHDT, CDR2 FYEKMQ (reference sequence). Trimming took 5 bases from V and 3 from J, leaving 18 bases between them. CDR3 in amino acids: CASSRGLLGNTDTQYF. In DNA, the CDR3 is TGTGCCAGCAGCCGAGGCCTACTCGGGAATACAGATACGCAGTATTTT.

The sample holds a few counts of this clonotype. The chain is built from TRBV24-1 and TRBJ2-1, with D unresolved. The CDR3 has 13 amino acids. V was clipped by 3 bases and J by 8 bases, with 10 bases between them. Germline V gives CDR1 KGHDR, CDR2 SFDVKD. CDR3 amino acids: CATSDPLRYEQFF. The CDR3 coding sequence is TGTGCCACCAGTGATCCCCTCCGGTATGAGCAGTTCTTC.

This clonotype was recorded a few times. V is TRBV7-3 and J is TRBJ2-6, with D hard to call. Per the germline V gene, CDR1 is SGHTA and CDR2 is FQGTGA. The CDR3 has 17 residues. V lost 3 bases to trimming and J lost 0 bases, with 12 bases between them. The CDR3 DNA reads as TGTGCCAGCAGCTTTTCGTTGGCAAACTCTGGGGCCAACGTCCTGACTTTC. Protein sequence: CASSFSLANSGANVLTF.

This clonotype occurred a few times. The J gene is TRBJ1-5, the V gene TRBV7-8; no definite D call. Per germline, CDR1 SGHVS and CDR2 FQNEAQ. V lost 1 base to trimming and J lost 2 bases, with 15 bases between them. The CDR3 sequence is 17 residues long. CDR3 region: CASSLGDGGLRNQPQHF. Here the CDR3 DNA reads TGTGCCAGCAGCTTAGGAGACGGAGGCCTTCGCAATCAGCCCCAGCATTTT.

This clonotype was detected only a few times. The genes are TRBV7-3 and TRBJ1-1; maybe TRBD1 (6 bases). This CDR3 spans 17 amino acids. Trimming stripped 2 bases from V and 4 bases from J, with 20 bases between. CDR1 SGHTA and CDR2 FQGTGA come from the germline V gene. CDR3 bases: TGTGCCAGCAGCTTAGCCCCCTTGGGGGGGCAGGGCACTGAAGCTTTCTTT. It translates to CASSLAPLGGQGTEAFF.

This clonotype was detected a few times. The V gene is TRBV4-3, the J gene TRBJ2-1; 12 positions match TRBD2. The CDR3 loop spans 19 amino acids. CDR1 and CDR2 (germline): LGHNA, YSLEER. The trim removed 4 bases at V and 4 bases at J, leaving 14 bases unmatched. CDR3 coding DNA: TGCGCCAGCAGCCCTCGGACTAGCGGGACGGGGGGGAGGTACAATGAGCAGTTCTTC. Protein: CASSPRTSGTGGRYNEQFF.

This clonotype has ten or more counts. The rearrangement uses TRBV12-3 or TRBV12-4 and TRBJ2-3; D possibly uses TRBD1 or TRBD2 (5 bases each). This CDR3 has 14 residues. Deletions cut 7 bases from V and 8 bases from J, with 19 bases between. CDR3 residues: CASKGVGAELTQYF. The CDR3 DNA reads as TGTGCCAGCAAGGGAGTCGGGGCGGAACTTACGCAGTATTTT.

The table lists this clonotype with a few counts. V usage is TRBV10-3 and J usage is TRBJ2-7; 8 nucleotides line up with TRBD2. Germline values: CDR1 ENHRY, CDR2 SYGVKD. The CDR3 spans 13 residues. J was trimmed by 8 bases and V by 5 bases; bases with no gene match: 8. The CDR3 nucleotides are TGTGCCATCAGTCCAGCCACTAGCGGACAGCAGTACTTC. Translation gives CAISPATSGQQYF.

J is TRBJ2-1 and V is TRBV2, with 8 bases lining up with TRBD1. CDR3 length: 15 amino acids. The V gene's germline CDR1 is SNHLY and CDR2 FYNNEI. The junction had 7 bases not matched to a gene; V was cut back by 5 bases and J by 4 bases. In nucleotides, the CDR3 is TGTGCCAGCAGTAAGGACAGGGTACTGTACAATGAGCAGTTCTTC. Translating it yields CASSKDRVLYNEQFF.

This chain connects TRBV12-3 or TRBV12-4 to TRBJ2-5; D ambiguous. The CDR3 sequence is 12 residues long. V was clipped by 5 bases and J by 12 bases, with 16 bases between them. CDR3 sequence (DNA): TGTGCCAGCAGTCCCCCTGTCGGGCCAGAGTACTTC. The encoded protein is CASSPPVGPEYF.

This clonotype turned up a few times. V gene TRBV2 combines with J gene TRBJ2-1, with 13 bases matching TRBD2. The CDR3 runs 15 residues. The V segment lost 7 bases and the J segment 9 bases; nucleotides outside the gene matches: 9. Per the germline V gene, CDR1 is SNHLY and CDR2 is FYNNEI. CDR3 sequence (DNA): TGTGCCAGCATGGCCCCGGGACTAGCGGGATTTGAGCAGTTCTTC. Translation gives CASMAPGLAGFEQFF.

This clonotype was detected only a few times. This chain joins TRBV20-1 and TRBJ2-7; 7 bases are a match to TRBD1. Germline CDR1 DFQATT, CDR2 SNEGSKA (reference sequence). There are 13 residues in the CDR3. V trimming: 8 bases; J trimming: 3 bases; junction bases outside the gene matches: 10. In DNA, the CDR3 is TGCAGTTTGTACGGACAGGCAAGCTACGAGCAGTACTTC. It specifies CSLYGQASYEQYF.

J is TRBJ1-4 and V is TRBV3-1; unclear D gene. CDR3 length: 17 residues. V shed 0 bases and J shed 6 bases, with 17 bases lying between them. Germline assignment: CDR1 LGHDT and CDR2 YNNKEL (reference sequence). The CDR3, as DNA: TGTGCCAGCAGCCAAGACACGTTATGGGTGGGTTATGAAAAACTGTTTTTT. Translated: CASSQDTLWVGYEKLFF. The variable domain in full, completed from reference TRBV3-1 and TRBJ1-4, reads DTAVSQTPKYLVTQMGNDKSIKCEQNLGHDTMYWYKQDSKKFLKIMFSYNNKELIINETVPNRFSPKSPDKAHLNLHINSLELGDSAVYFCASSQDTLWVGYEKLFFGSGTQLSVL.

This clonotype has only a few counts. The chain joins TRBV7-9 to TRBJ2-2; D may be TRBD2 (5 bases). V lost 5 bases and J lost 2, with 18 bases in between. Germline V lookup: CDR1 SEHNR, CDR2 FQNEAQ (reference sequence). This CDR3 spans 17 amino acids. The CDR3 reads CASSRPTSGINTGELFF. The CDR3 DNA reads as TGTGCCAGCAGCCGCCCTACGAGCGGTATTAACACCGGGGAGCTGTTTTTT. The full variable domain, in which reference TRBV7-9 and TRBJ2-2 provide the parts outside the CDR3, is DTGVSQNPRHKITKRGQNVTFRCDPISEHNRLYWYRQTLGQGPEFLTYFQNEAQLEKSRLLSDRFSAERPKGSFSTLEIQRTEQGDSAMYLCASSRPTSGINTGELFFGEGSRLTVL.

This clonotype turned up a few times. This chain uses TRBV7-2 with TRBJ2-2; D not resolved. The CDR3 has 14 residues. Trimming stripped 3 bases from V and 0 bases from J, with 5 bases between. Germline CDR1 and CDR2: SGHTA and FQGNSA. CDR3 nucleotides: TGTGCCAGCAGCTTTCAGGCGAACACCGGGGAGCTGTTTTTT. Residues: CASSFQANTGELFF.

V gene TRBV7-8 combines with J gene TRBJ2-2; weak D call: TRBD2 (6 bases). Germline CDR1 SGHVS, CDR2 FQNEAQ. CDR3 length: 16 residues. V lost 5 bases, J lost 0 bases, and 13 bases lay in between. The CDR3 DNA sequence: TGTGCCAGCAGCCCCGCCGGGGGTACGAACACCGGGGAGCTGTTTTTT. Translating it yields CASSPAGGTNTGELFF.

This clonotype came up a few times. This chain links TRBV3-1 with TRBJ2-1, with TRBD2 as a possible D gene (6 bases). V was cut by 4 bases and J by 9 bases, with 19 bases left in between. Per germline, CDR1 LGHDT and CDR2 YNNKEL (reference sequence). CDR3 length equals 15 residues. Here the CDR3 reads CASSLLDDLRGEQFF. For the CDR3, the DNA is TGTGCCAGCAGCCTACTAGACGATCTGCGGGGTGAGCAGTTCTTC.

The rearrangement links TRBV11-2 to TRBJ2-5; TRBD1 matches at 8 bases. Germline loops: CDR1 SGHAT, CDR2 FQNNGV. The J segment lost 6 bases and the V segment lost 4 bases, leaving 4 bases of the junction unmatched. The CDR3 has 13 residues. In nucleotides, the CDR3 is TGTGCCAGCAGCTCCCAGGGGGCCCAGACCCAGTACTTC. It codes for CASSSQGAQTQYF.

V gene TRBV6-6 combines with J gene TRBJ2-5; TRBD2 matches 12 bases. The germline CDR1 and CDR2 sequences are MNHNY and SVGAGI (reference sequence). The J segment lost 1 base and the V segment lost 8 bases, leaving 14 bases of the junction unmatched. CDR3 length equals 18 residues. CDR3 sequence (DNA): TGTGCCAGCCGAGCCCTACAGCGGACTAGCGGGACCCAAGAGACCCAGTACTTC. Protein: CASRALQRTSGTQETQYF.